This T cell receptor beta chain was found in a study of T cell responses to AZD1222 COVID-19 vaccine (dated by TCRdb to about 2021). About the full investigation: A total of approximately 240 trial participants underwent TCR sequencing, of whom nearly 210 had received two doses of AZD1222 and around 26 had received two doses of the MenACWY control vaccine. Trial participants were enrolled by age into subgroups of 18-55, 56-69 and 70-plus years, and about 150, 27 and 61 TCR-sequenced participants, respectively, were included in these subgroups.

The CDR3 regions of human TCRbeta chains were analyzed by immunosequencing. The paper's processing steps were these. Repertoire TCRs were checked for matches against a reference library of SARS-CoV-2-specific TCRs that had been generated using the MIRA antigen-specificity platform. Breadth meant the fraction of unique TCRs that were SARS-CoV-2-associated, whereas depth meant the fraction of total T cells that were SARS-CoV-2-associated. Using the MIRA data, each spike-specific TCR was mapped to the spike region that the TCR reacts to and placed in a CD4 or CD8 class. Log10-transformed breadth and depth values were compared by one-way ANOVA with Sidak's multiple comparisons tests. Held by TCRdb, this immuneACCESS table contains in-frame sequences only and omits some clones. Under half of the omission traces to an unresolved V gene where checked; the cause of the rest is unknown. That table furnishes V, J and clone size, whereas the DNA furnished D and trimming. This sample has 150,000 to 200,000 clones in its table, and 90% of those were observed once. The top ten hold around 6.3% of the sample.

Sample time point, as interpreted from the label and publication: about 28 days (+/-7) after the second vaccine dose. AZD1222 recipients with second doses at about 4 weeks or about 12 weeks were pooled, because spike-specific TCR depth and breadth did not differ between schedules. Vaccinee samples came from UK trials COV001 and COV002, including a single-blind randomized controlled phase 2/3 trial of AZD1222 (ChAdOx1 nCoV-19) in healthy adults. For TCRbeta chain sequencing, PBMC samples were collected from trial participants at day 0 and at day 28 after the second dose. With respect to this clone: The antigen this receptor binds is unknown. No much larger clonotype is one base removed from it; base qualities were not supplied.

The junction shows trimming of 7 bases on V and 4 bases on J, plus 4 bases between the germline ends. CDR1 and CDR2 were assigned from the germline V gene as KGHDR and SFDVKD. The CDR3 holds 11 amino acids from the cysteine to the phenylalanine. Only CDR3 DNA remains: 33 bases, in frame from the first base. Overall results and qualifications from the work: Most participants were white British and females outnumbered males, and the authors suggested that clonal diversity may have been underestimated. No day 14 peak-response samples were available, so repertoires were characterized only after the peak T cell response. Reportedly, close to half of the unique spike-specific TCRs recognized epitopes lying outside the regions that are mutated in the B.1.351 and B.1.1.7 variants. Conclusions about previously exposed vaccinees were limited because only six AZD1222 recipients were SARS-CoV-2 seropositive at baseline. After two AZD1222 doses, spike-specific TCR breadth and depth were significantly higher than at day 0 and than in MenACWY recipients. The whole spike protein was spanned by vaccine-associated CD4 TCRs, and dominant responses were seen in regions 160-218 and 743-854. The 56-69-year group was small, and its depth increase did not reach significance, likely because of low power.

The rearrangement joined TRBV24-1 to TRBJ2-1, with the D gene not clear enough to name. This clonotype originated in an adult who received the AZD1222 COVID-19 vaccine. The source was peripheral blood, collected 28 days after the second AZD1222 dose. The nucleotide sequence is TGTGCCACCAGCCTATACAATGAGCAGTTCTTC. Its protein is CATSLYNEQFF.